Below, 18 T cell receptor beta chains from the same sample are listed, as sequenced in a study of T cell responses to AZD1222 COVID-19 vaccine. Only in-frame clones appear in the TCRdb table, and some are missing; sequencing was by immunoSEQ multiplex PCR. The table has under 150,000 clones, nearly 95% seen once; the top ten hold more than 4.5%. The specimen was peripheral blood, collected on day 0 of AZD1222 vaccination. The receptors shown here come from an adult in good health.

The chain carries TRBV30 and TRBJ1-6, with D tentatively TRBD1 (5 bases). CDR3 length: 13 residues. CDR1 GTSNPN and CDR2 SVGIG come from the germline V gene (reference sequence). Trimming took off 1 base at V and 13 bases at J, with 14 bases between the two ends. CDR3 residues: CAWSEGRGEPLHF. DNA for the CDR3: TGTGCCTGGAGTGAAGGTCGGGGGGAGCCCCTCCACTTT.

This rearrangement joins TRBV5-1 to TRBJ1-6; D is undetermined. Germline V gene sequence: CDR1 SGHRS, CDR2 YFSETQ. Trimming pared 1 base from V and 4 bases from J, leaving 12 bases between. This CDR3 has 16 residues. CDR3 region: CASSLNSDGYNSPLHF. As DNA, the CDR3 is TGCGCCAGCAGCTTGAATTCCGACGGTTATAATTCACCCCTCCACTTT.

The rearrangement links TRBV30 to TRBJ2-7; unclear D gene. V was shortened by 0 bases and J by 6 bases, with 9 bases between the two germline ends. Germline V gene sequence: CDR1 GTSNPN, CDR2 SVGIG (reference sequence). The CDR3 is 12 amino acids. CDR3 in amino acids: CAWSVQSLEQYF. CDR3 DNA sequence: TGTGCCTGGAGTGTACAGTCCCTCGAGCAGTACTTC. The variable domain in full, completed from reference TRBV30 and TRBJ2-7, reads SQTIHQWPATLVQPVGSPLSLECTVEGTSNPNLYWYRQAAGRGLQLLFYSVGIGQISSEVPQNLSASRPQDRQFILSSKKLLLSDSGFYLCAWSVQSLEQYFGPGTRLTVT.

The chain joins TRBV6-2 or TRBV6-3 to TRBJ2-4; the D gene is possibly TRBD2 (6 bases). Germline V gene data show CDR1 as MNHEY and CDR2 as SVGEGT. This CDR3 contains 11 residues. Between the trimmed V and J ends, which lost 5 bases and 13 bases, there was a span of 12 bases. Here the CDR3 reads CASSTGTSQYF. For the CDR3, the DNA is TGTGCCAGCAGTACCGGGACTTCACAGTACTTC.

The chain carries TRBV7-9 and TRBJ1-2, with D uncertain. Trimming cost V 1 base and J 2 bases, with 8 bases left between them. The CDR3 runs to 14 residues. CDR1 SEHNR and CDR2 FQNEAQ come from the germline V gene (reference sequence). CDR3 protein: CASSLELQNYGYTF. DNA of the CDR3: TGTGCCAGCAGCTTAGAGTTACAAAACTATGGCTACACCTTC.

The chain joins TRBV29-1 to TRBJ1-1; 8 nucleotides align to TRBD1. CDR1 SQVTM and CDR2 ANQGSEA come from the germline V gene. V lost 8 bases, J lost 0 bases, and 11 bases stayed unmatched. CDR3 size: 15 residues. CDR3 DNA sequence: TGCAGCCTCATGGACAGGGTGTCCCTGAACACTGAAGCTTTCTTT. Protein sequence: CSLMDRVSLNTEAFF.

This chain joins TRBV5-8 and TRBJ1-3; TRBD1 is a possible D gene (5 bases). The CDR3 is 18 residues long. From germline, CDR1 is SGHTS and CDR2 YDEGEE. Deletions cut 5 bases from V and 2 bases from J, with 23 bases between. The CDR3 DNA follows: TGTGCCAGCAGTTCCCTCGGCATGAGGCCGGGGGCTGGAAACACCATATATTTT. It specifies CASSSLGMRPGAGNTIYF.

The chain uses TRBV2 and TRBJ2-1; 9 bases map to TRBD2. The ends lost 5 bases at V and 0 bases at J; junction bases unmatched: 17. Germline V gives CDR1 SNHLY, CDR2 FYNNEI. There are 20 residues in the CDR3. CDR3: CASSNLSGRRNPSSYNEQFF. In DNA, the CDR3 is TGTGCCAGCAGTAACCTTAGCGGGAGACGAAACCCGAGCTCCTACAATGAGCAGTTCTTC.

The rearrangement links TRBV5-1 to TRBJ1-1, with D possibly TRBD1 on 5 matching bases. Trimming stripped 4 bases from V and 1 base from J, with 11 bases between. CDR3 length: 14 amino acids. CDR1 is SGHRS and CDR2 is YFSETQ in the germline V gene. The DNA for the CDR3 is TGCGCCAGCAGCCAACAGAGGGGGAACACTGAAGCTTTCTTT. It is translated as CASSQQRGNTEAFF.

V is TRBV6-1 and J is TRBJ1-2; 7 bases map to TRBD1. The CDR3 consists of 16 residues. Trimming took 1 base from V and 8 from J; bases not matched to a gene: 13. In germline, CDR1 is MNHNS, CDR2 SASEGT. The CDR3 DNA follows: TGTGCCAGCAGTGAAGGGCCGGGACAGAGGGACCGGGGCTACACCTTC. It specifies CASSEGPGQRDRGYTF.

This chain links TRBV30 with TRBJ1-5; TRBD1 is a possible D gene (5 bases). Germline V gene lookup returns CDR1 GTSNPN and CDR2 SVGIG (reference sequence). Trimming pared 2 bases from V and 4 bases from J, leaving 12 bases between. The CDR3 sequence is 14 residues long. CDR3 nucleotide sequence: TGTGCCTGGAGTAGTGGACACAGAAATCAGCCCCAGCATTTT. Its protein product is CAWSSGHRNQPQHF.

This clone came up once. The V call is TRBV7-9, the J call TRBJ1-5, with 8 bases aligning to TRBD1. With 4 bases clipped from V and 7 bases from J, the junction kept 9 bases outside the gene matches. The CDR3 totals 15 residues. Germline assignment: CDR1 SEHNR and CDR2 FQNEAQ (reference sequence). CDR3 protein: CASSSVTGVSQPQHF. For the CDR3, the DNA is TGTGCCAGCAGCTCTGTGACAGGGGTTAGCCAGCCCCAGCATTTT.

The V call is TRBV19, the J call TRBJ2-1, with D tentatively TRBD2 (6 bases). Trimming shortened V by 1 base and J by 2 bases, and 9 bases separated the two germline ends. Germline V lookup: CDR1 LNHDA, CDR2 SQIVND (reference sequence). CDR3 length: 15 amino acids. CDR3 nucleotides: TGTGCCAGTAGTATAGGCGGGGCTCCCTACAATGAGCAGTTCTTC. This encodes CASSIGGAPYNEQFF.

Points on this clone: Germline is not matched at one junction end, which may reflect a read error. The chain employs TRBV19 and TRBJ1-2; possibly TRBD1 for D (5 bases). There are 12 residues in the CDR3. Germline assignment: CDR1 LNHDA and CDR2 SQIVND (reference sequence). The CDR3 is CASIGGLARGSF. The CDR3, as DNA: TGTGCCAGTATAGGTGGCCTAGCAAGGGGTTCCTTC.

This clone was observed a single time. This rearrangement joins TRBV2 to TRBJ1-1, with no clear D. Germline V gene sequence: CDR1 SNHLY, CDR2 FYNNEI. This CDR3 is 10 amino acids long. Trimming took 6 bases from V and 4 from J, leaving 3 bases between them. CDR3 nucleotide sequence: TGTGCCAGCAGACGCACTGAAGCTTTCTTT. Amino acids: CASRRTEAFF. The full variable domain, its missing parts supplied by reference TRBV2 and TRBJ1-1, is EPEVTQTPSHQVTQMGQEVILRCVPISNHLYFYWYRQILGQKVEFLVSFYNNEISEKSEIFDDQFSVERPDGSNFTLKIRSTKLEDSAMYFCASRRTEAFFGQGTRLTVV.

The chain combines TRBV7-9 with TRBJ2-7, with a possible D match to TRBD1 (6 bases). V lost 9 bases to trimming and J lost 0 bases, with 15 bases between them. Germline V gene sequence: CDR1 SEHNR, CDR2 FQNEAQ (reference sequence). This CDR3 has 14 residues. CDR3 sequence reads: CASGDRPNSYEQYF. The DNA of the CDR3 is TGTGCCAGTGGAGACAGGCCGAACTCCTACGAGCAGTACTTC.

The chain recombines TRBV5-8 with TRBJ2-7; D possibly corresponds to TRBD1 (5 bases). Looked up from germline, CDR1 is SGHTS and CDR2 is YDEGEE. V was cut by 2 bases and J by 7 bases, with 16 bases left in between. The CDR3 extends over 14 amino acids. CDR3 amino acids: CASSLGSGPREQYF. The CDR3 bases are TGTGCCAGCAGCTTAGGTTCAGGGCCTAGAGAGCAGTACTTC. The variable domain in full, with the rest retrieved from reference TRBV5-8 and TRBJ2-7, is EAGVTQSPTHLIKTRGQQATLRCSPISGHTSVYWYQQALGLGLQFLLWYDEGEERNRGNFPPRFSGRQFPNYSSELNVNALELEDSALYLCASSLGSGPREQYFGPGTRLTVT.

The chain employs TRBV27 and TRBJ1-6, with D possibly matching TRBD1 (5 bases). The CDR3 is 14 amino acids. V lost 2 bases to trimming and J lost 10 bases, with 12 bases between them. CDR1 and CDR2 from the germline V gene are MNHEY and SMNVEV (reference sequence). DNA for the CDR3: TGTGCCAGCAGTTTAGGGGGGGGAAACTCACCCCTCCACTTT. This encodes CASSLGGGNSPLHF.